The present entry profiles one T cell receptor beta chain with its context. This clone was recorded once. Its target antigen remains unknown. One end of the junction is discordant with germline, which a read error may explain. This sample is part of a study of cytomegalovirus exposure and HLA in healthy donors listed by TCRdb under 2017. Background for the entire study: According to a later analysis, the 120 or so validation repertoires were produced on the same platform as the 600 to 850 repertoires of the first cohort. The study aimed to test whether signatures of past pathogen exposure could be identified by cataloging public T cell receptors. To predict cytomegalovirus infection status, the study brought together high-throughput TCR immunosequencing, statistical association of individual TCRs with disease status, and machine learning. A separate validation cohort of 100 to 150 different subjects was used in addition to the approximately 610-subject first cohort. The paper as a whole reports these results and caveats: The study listed 150 to 200 TCR beta chains as associated with cytomegalovirus. In vitro tests confirmed that a few of the cytomegalovirus-associated TCR beta chains recognize cytomegalovirus antigens. According to the authors, the approach could potentially be generalized to other disease states and immunological phenotypes. Cytomegalovirus status was reported to be diagnosed by the classifier with high specificity and sensitivity in both the original and validation cohorts. A later analysis had no HLA typing for the validation cohort, so co-occurrence there was scored across all 110 or so repertoires. While some public TCRs were present in many individuals, most TCR sequences turned up only very rarely across donors. A later analysis found that TCRs clustered in the first cohort also tended to co-occur in the 120 validation repertoires, with about 94% of cluster scores above 0.

The method behind the library was the immunoSEQ multiplex PCR assay. The original methods were these. A statistical classification framework was built to diagnose cytomegalovirus status from the catalog of TCR beta chain sequences. The immuneACCESS repertoire file appears here via TCRdb, limited to in-frame rearrangements. These files lack a portion of the clones; in checked studies, under half of the deficit traces to unresolved V genes, and the cause of the others is not known. The DNA was the basis for D and trimming; V, J and clone size are from that table. This sample gives 100,000 to 150,000 clones in total; approximately 90% of them show up just once. The top ten clonotypes cover about 4.3% of the sample. The donors were included in the validation cohort of 100 to 150 subjects, a group kept apart from the approximately 670-subject first cohort. Spanning cysteine to phenylalanine, the CDR3 consists of 12 amino acids. Solely the CDR3 DNA is kept, with 36 bases framed from the first base. The germline V gene gives CDR1 as SQVTM and CDR2 as ANQGSEA.

The rearranged segments are TRBV29-1 and TRBJ1-1; the D gene cannot be named for sure. The clonotype originates from a man between 18 and 35 years old in good health and CMV-seropositive. Material: PBMCs. The DNA is as follows: TGCAGCTTTGACCCGCGGGACACTGAAGCTTTCTTT. The translation is CSFDPRDTEAFF.